The 5 T cell receptor beta chains reported below all come from one sample, sequenced in a study of cytomegalovirus exposure and HLA in healthy donors. PCR used 60 Vbeta primers and 13 Jbeta primers. The method was immunoSEQ multiplex PCR; TCRdb's version includes in-frame clones alone and lacks a portion of them. The table lists over 90,000 clones, 60% to 80% of them singletons. Input material: PBMCs. All receptors come from a man aged 55 to 70 in good health and CMV-seronegative.

The chain joins TRBV6-6 to TRBJ1-5; the D gene is possibly TRBD1 (6 bases). The CDR3 loop spans 16 amino acids. V was pared by 7 bases and J by 4 bases, with 20 bases between. Germline V gene data show CDR1 as MNHNY and CDR2 as SVGAGI (reference sequence). The CDR3 nucleotides are TGTGCCAGCAATCAGGTCGTGGGGGCCCTAAATCAGCCCCAGCATTTT. This sequence encodes CASNQVVGALNQPQHF.

On this clone: The junction shows a germline mismatch at one end, possibly a read error. This chain uses TRBV7-3 with TRBJ2-7; 9 bases line up with TRBD1. Germline V gene data show CDR1 as SGHTA and CDR2 as FQGTGA. The CDR3 runs to 13 residues. The chain's CDR3 is CASSATPGTGTFF. The DNA of the CDR3 is TGTGCCAGCAGCGCGACCCCCGGGACAGGGACTTTCTTC.

The rearrangement uses TRBV27 and TRBJ2-3; 10 bases line up with TRBD2. Losses at the gene ends were 6 bases for V and 4 bases for J; bases not matched to a gene: 4. This CDR3 comprises 14 residues. Per germline, CDR1 MNHEY and CDR2 SMNVEV (reference sequence). This chain's CDR3 is CASRGLAGADTQYF. In DNA form, the CDR3 reads TGTGCCAGCAGGGGGCTAGCGGGAGCAGATACGCAGTATTTT.

This clone was recorded a few times. The chain is built from TRBV19 and TRBJ2-3, with TRBD2 identical over 9 bases. V lost 0 bases and J lost 5; bases outside the gene matches: 9. Germline V CDR1 and CDR2: LNHDA, SQIVND (reference sequence). The CDR3 covers 17 residues. Here the CDR3 DNA reads TGTGCCAGTAGTATAGAAGCTCTCCGAGCGGGAGGAGATACGCAGTATTTT. Translated: CASSIEALRAGGDTQYF.

J is TRBJ2-1 and V is TRBV6-5; TRBD2 is a possible D gene (6 bases). V was pared by 8 bases and J by 1 base, with 6 bases between. The CDR3 is made up of 12 amino acids. Germline V lookup: CDR1 MNHEY, CDR2 SVGAGI. The CDR3 protein is CASGGSYNEQFF. The CDR3 DNA is TGTGCCAGCGGAGGGTCCTACAATGAGCAGTTCTTC.